Below are 19 T cell receptor beta chains sequenced from a single sample in a study of blood T cell repertoires in COVID-19. TCRdb's copy holds only in-frame clones and misses some; the assay was immunoSEQ multiplex PCR. The table lists 150,000 to 250,000 clones, around 82% of them singletons. The sample taken for sequencing was PBMCs or T cells enriched from blood (not recorded which). These receptors all come from a man aged 35 to 55 who had recovered from COVID-19.

The V call is TRBV18, the J call TRBJ1-3; D gene unclear. The CDR3 contains 15 residues. Trimming removed 3 bases at V and 2 bases at J, with 11 bases between. CDR1 and CDR2 from the germline V gene are KGHSH and LQKENI. DNA of the CDR3: TGTGCCAGCTCACCCGTCCAGATGGCTGGAAACACCATATATTTT. It yields the protein CASSPVQMAGNTIYF.

V is TRBV19 and J is TRBJ2-2; perhaps TRBD1 as D (5 bases). V was pared by 0 bases and J by 6 bases, with 5 bases between. The CDR3 is made up of 13 amino acids. Looked up from germline, CDR1 is LNHDA and CDR2 is SQIVND (reference sequence). CDR3 coding DNA: TGTGCCAGTAGTATAGACAGGGCCGGGGAGCTGTTTTTT. This gives the protein CASSIDRAGELFF.

The chain carries TRBV3-1 (or the pseudogene TRBV3-2) and TRBJ1-4; D perhaps matches TRBD1 (5 bases). The germline CDR1 and CDR2 sequences are LGHDT and YNNKEL (reference sequence). Trimming took off 4 bases at V and 0 bases at J, with 12 bases between the two ends. The CDR3 loop spans 16 amino acids. The CDR3 loop is CASSPESGATNEKLFF. For the CDR3, the DNA is TGTGCCAGCAGCCCAGAATCGGGGGCAACTAATGAAAAACTGTTTTTT.

There are a few counts of this clone. V usage is TRBV28 and J usage is TRBJ1-2, with a weak D call TRBD1 (6 bases). This CDR3 is 12 amino acids long. Germline loops: CDR1 MDHEN, CDR2 SYDVKM. With 4 bases removed from V and 4 bases from J, the gap between germline ends came to 7 bases. The CDR3 sequence: CASSWTAYGYTF. The CDR3 DNA reads TGTGCCAGCAGTTGGACAGCCTATGGCTACACCTTC.

The genes are TRBV7-3 and TRBJ2-1; D is ambiguous. V dropped 5 bases and J dropped 3 bases, with 23 bases sitting between them. The germline V gene has CDR1 SGHTA and CDR2 FQGTGA. There are 18 residues in the CDR3. The CDR3 bases are TGTGCCAGCAGCCTCTATAATAGTCTAGTGGCGTGCTACAATGAGCAGTTCTTC. Protein: CASSLYNSLVACYNEQFF.

V is TRBV7-9 and J is TRBJ2-5, with 14 positions matching TRBD2. The germline gives CDR1 SEHNR, CDR2 FQNEAQ (reference sequence). The V gene end was trimmed by 0 bases and the J gene end by 4 bases; junction bases not matched to a gene: 10. The CDR3 runs 19 residues. Here the CDR3 reads CASSLAKPGLAGARETQYF. The CDR3 DNA reads as TGTGCCAGCAGCTTAGCGAAACCGGGACTAGCGGGAGCCCGAGAGACCCAGTACTTC. Complete variable domain (other parts from reference TRBV7-9 and TRBJ2-5): DTGVSQNPRHKITKRGQNVTFRCDPISEHNRLYWYRQTLGQGPEFLTYFQNEAQLEKSRLLSDRFSAERPKGSFSTLEIQRTEQGDSAMYLCASSLAKPGLAGARETQYFGPGTRLLVL.

This chain connects TRBV29-1 to TRBJ2-5; TRBD2 agrees at 8 bases. Germline CDR1 is SQVTM and CDR2 is ANQGSEA. This CDR3 is built from 12 residues. Unmatched junction bases numbered 5, after V lost 4 bases and J lost 7 bases. The CDR3 DNA reads as TGCAGCGTTGGAGCGGGGGCAGGGACCCAGTACTTC. Translation: CSVGAGAGTQYF.

This clone was observed many times. The chain couples TRBV18 to TRBJ1-2; 7 bases fit TRBD1. The germline CDR1 and CDR2 sequences are KGHSH and LQKENI. The CDR3 runs 15 residues. Unmatched junction bases numbered 3, after V lost 2 bases and J lost 0 bases. The CDR3 coding sequence is TGTGCCAGCTCACCAAGGGACAGCACTAACTATGGCTACACCTTC. As protein: CASSPRDSTNYGYTF.

The V and J genes are TRBV29-1 and TRBJ1-2, with D uncertain. Germline V CDR1 and CDR2: SQVTM, ANQGSEA. This CDR3 is 13 amino acids long. V gave up 0 bases and J gave up 2 bases, with 7 bases separating them. The CDR3 loop is CSVEDPQNYGYTF. CDR3 DNA: TGCAGCGTTGAAGATCCGCAGAACTATGGCTACACCTTC.

V and J are TRBV7-3 and TRBJ1-2, with TRBD1 matching 10 bases. With V trimmed by 8 bases and J by 2 bases, 2 bases remained unmatched. The CDR3 covers 13 residues. Germline V gives CDR1 SGHTA, CDR2 FQGTGA. The CDR3 is CASGQGENYGYTF. The CDR3 DNA follows: TGTGCCAGCGGACAGGGGGAGAACTATGGCTACACCTTC.

V and J are TRBV4-1 and TRBJ1-2, with D possibly matching TRBD1 (6 bases). The CDR3 spans 15 residues. The V gene's germline CDR1 is MGHRA and CDR2 YSYEKL. V lost 5 bases to trimming and J lost 2 bases, with 15 bases between them. This chain's CDR3 is CASSGFGQLNYGYTF. The CDR3 nucleotides are TGCGCCAGCAGCGGATTTGGACAGCTCAACTATGGCTACACCTTC.

The chain carries TRBV6-2 or TRBV6-3 and TRBJ2-6, with unresolved D. CDR3 size: 15 residues. Trimming took 5 bases from V and 4 from J, leaving 12 bases between them. Germline loops: CDR1 MNHEY, CDR2 SVGEGT. This CDR3 is CASSAPAVGANVLTF. In DNA form, the CDR3 reads TGTGCCAGCAGTGCCCCTGCAGTGGGGGCCAACGTCCTGACTTTC.

V gene TRBV5-5 combines with J gene TRBJ2-7; perhaps TRBD2 as D (6 bases). This CDR3 comprises 14 residues. CDR1 is SGHKS and CDR2 is YYEKEE in the germline V gene (reference sequence). Trimming stripped 4 bases from V and 1 base from J, with 12 bases between. This CDR3 is CASSLPGDSYEQYV. Here the CDR3 DNA reads TGTGCCAGCAGCCTGCCGGGAGATTCCTACGAGCAGTACGTC.

The chain employs TRBV5-6 and TRBJ1-2; maybe TRBD1 (6 bases). The V end lost 0 bases, the J end lost 3 bases, and 15 bases lay between the germline ends. The CDR3 totals 16 residues. Germline V gene sequence: CDR1 SGHDT, CDR2 YYEEEE. CDR3 loop: CASSLVGQGIYYGYTF. CDR3 in DNA: TGTGCCAGCAGCTTGGTGGGGCAGGGGATTTACTATGGCTACACCTTC.

The V gene is TRBV28, the J gene TRBJ1-5; 11 bases line up with TRBD1. The junction had 8 bases not matched to a gene; V was cut back by 2 bases and J by 5 bases. In germline, CDR1 is MDHEN, CDR2 SYDVKM. There are 17 residues in the CDR3. The CDR3 here is CASSLGNGQGAYQPQHF. The CDR3 nucleotides are TGTGCCAGCAGTTTAGGGAATGGACAGGGGGCTTATCAGCCCCAGCATTTT. Full variable domain (outside the CDR3, taken from reference TRBV28 and TRBJ1-5): DVKVTQSSRYLVKRTGEKVFLECVQDMDHENMFWYRQDPGLGLRLIYFSYDVKMKEKGDIPEGYSVSREKKERFSLILESASTNQTSMYLCASSLGNGQGAYQPQHFGDGTRLSIL.

This clone was seen only a few times. The V gene is TRBV7-2, the J gene TRBJ1-2; 8 bases match TRBD1. J gave up 5 bases and V 4 bases, and 9 bases lay outside the gene matches. CDR3 size: 15 residues. Germline V lookup: CDR1 SGHTA, CDR2 FQGNSA. The chain's CDR3 is CASSSVGQGPYGYTF. The CDR3 bases are TGTGCCAGCAGCTCAGTTGGACAGGGCCCTTATGGCTACACCTTC.

The V gene is TRBV7-8, the J gene TRBJ2-7; D is ambiguous. Germline CDR1 reads SGHVS; CDR2 reads FQNEAQ. V was pared by 1 base and J by 1 base, with 5 bases between. The CDR3 consists of 13 residues. The CDR3 nucleotides are TGTGCCAGCAGCTTAGTCCCTTCCTACGAGCAGTACTTC. Translating it yields CASSLVPSYEQYF.

The chain is built from TRBV3-1 (or the pseudogene TRBV3-2) and TRBJ2-2; perhaps TRBD1 as D (6 bases). The CDR3 has 15 residues. V lost 4 bases to trimming and J lost 3 bases, with 12 bases between them. CDR1 and CDR2 from the germline V gene are LGHDT and YNNKEL (reference sequence). For the CDR3, the DNA is TGTGCCAGCAGCCCAAGACAGGAAGACACCGGGGAGCTGTTTTTT. Protein sequence: CASSPRQEDTGELFF.

The chain uses TRBV12-3 or TRBV12-4 and TRBJ1-1; D is perhaps TRBD1 (5 bases). V lost 6 bases, J lost 11 bases, and 19 bases lay in between. The CDR3 covers 13 residues. The CDR3: CASRGLGWNVAFF. In DNA, the CDR3 is TGTGCCAGCAGGGGACTCGGGTGGAATGTCGCTTTCTTT.